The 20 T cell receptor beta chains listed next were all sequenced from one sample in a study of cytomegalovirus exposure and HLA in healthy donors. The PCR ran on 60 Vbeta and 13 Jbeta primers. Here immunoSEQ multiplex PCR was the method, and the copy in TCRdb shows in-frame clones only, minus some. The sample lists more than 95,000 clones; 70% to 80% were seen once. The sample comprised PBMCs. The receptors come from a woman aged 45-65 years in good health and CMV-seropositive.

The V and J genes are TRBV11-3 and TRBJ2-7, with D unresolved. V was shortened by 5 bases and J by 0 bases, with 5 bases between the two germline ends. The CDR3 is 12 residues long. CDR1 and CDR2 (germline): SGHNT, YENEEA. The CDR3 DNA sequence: TGTGCCAGCAGCCCTGTCTCCTACGAGCAGTACTTC. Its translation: CASSPVSYEQYF.

The CDR3 coding sequence is TGCGCCAGCAGCCAAGACAGGGTAGTTGGCTACACCTTC. This encodes CASSQDRVVGYTF. The chain combines TRBV4-3 with TRBJ1-2; a possible D gene is TRBD1 (5 bases). With 0 bases removed from V and 7 bases from J, the gap between germline ends came to 9 bases. The CDR3 sequence is 13 residues long. The V gene's germline CDR1 is LGHNA and CDR2 YSLEER.

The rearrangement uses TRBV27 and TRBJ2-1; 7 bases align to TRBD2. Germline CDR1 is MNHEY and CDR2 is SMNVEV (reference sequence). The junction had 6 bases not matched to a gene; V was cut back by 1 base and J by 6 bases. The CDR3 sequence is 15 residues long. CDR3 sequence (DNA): TGTGCCAGCAGTTTATACGCGGGAGTAGTCAATGAGCAGTTCTTC. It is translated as CASSLYAGVVNEQFF.

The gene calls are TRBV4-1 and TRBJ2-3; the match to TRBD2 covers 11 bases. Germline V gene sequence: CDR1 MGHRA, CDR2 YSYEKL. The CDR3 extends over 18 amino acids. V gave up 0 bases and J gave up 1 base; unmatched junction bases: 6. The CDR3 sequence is CASSQDRGTSGGTDTQYF. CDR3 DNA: TGCGCCAGCAGCCAAGATCGGGGGACTAGCGGTGGCACAGATACGCAGTATTTT.

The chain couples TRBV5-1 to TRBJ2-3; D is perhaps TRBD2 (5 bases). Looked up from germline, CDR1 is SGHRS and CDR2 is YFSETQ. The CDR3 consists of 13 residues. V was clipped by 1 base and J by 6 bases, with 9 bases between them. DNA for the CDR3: TGCGCCAGCAGCTTGTCGGGGAGTGATACGCAGTATTTT. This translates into CASSLSGSDTQYF. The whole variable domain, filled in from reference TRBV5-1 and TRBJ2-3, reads KAGVTQTPRYLIKTRGQQVTLSCSPISGHRSVSWYQQTPGQGLQFLFEYFSETQRNKGNFPGRFSGRQFSNSRSEMNVSTLELGDSALYLCASSLSGSDTQYFGPGTRLTVL.

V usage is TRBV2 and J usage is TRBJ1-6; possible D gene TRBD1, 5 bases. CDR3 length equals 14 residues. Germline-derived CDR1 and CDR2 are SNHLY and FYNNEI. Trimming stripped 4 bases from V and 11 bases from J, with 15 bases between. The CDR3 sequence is CASSAPGGRAPLHF. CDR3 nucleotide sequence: TGTGCCAGCAGTGCGCCGGGGGGGAGGGCACCCCTCCACTTT.

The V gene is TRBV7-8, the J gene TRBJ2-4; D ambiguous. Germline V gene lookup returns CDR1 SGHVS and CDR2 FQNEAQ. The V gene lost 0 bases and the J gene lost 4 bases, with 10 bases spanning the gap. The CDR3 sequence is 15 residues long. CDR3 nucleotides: TGTGCCAGCAGCTTAGCTCCGGCGGTGAAAAACATTCAGTACTTC. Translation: CASSLAPAVKNIQYF.

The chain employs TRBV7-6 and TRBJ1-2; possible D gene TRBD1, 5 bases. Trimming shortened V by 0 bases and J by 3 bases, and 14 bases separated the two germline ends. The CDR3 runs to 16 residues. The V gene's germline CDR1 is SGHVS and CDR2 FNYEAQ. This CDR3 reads CASSLALGRGDYGYTF. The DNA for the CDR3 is TGTGCCAGCAGCTTAGCGCTCGGGAGGGGTGACTATGGCTACACCTTC. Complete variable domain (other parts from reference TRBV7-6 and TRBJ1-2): GAGVSQSPRYKVTKRGQDVALRCDPISGHVSLYWYRQALGQGPEFLTYFNYEAQQDKSGLPNDRFSAERPEGSISTLTIQRTEQRDSAMYRCASSLALGRGDYGYTFGSGTRLTVV.

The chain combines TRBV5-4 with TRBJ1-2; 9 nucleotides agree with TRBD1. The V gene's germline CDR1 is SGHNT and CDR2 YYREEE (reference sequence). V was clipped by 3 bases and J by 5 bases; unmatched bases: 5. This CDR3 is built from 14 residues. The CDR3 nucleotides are TGTGCCAGCAGCTCGCGGGACAGGGAGTATGGCTACACCTTC. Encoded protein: CASSSRDREYGYTF. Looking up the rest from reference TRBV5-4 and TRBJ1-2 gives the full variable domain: ETGVTQSPTHLIKTRGQQVTLRCSSQSGHNTVSWYQQALGQGPQFIFQYYREEENGRGNFPPRFSGLQFPNYSSELNVNALELDDSALYLCASSSRDREYGYTFGSGTRLTVV.

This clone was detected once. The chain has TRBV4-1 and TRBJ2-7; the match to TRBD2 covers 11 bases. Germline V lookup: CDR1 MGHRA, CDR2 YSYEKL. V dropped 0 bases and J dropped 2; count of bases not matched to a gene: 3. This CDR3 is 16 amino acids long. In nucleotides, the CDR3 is TGCGCCAGCAGCCAAGAGACTAGCGGGGTAACCTACGAGCAGTACTTC. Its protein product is CASSQETSGVTYEQYF.

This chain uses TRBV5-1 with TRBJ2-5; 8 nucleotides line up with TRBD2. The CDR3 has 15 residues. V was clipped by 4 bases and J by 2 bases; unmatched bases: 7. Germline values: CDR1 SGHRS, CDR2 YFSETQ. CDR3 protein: CASSRISGAQETQYF. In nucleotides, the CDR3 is TGCGCCAGCAGCCGGATTAGCGGGGCTCAAGAGACCCAGTACTTC. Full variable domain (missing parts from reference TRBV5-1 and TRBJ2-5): KAGVTQTPRYLIKTRGQQVTLSCSPISGHRSVSWYQQTPGQGLQFLFEYFSETQRNKGNFPGRFSGRQFSNSRSEMNVSTLELGDSALYLCASSRISGAQETQYFGPGTRLLVL.

CDR3 bases: TGTGCCAGTAGTATTGACCGGGTCCCTTGGCCTGGCTACACCTTC. It is translated as CASSIDRVPWPGYTF. The genes are TRBV19 and TRBJ1-2, with D unresolved. Trimming removed 3 bases at V and 7 bases at J, with 18 bases between. The V gene's germline CDR1 is LNHDA and CDR2 SQIVND (reference sequence). CDR3 size: 15 residues.

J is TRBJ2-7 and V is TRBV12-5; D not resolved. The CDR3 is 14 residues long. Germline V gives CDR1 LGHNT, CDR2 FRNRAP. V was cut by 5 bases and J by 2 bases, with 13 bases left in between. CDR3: CASGPNLGPYEQYF. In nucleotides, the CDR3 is TGTGCTAGTGGTCCCAACCTTGGCCCCTACGAGCAGTACTTC.

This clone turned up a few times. This CDR3 reads CASSPDRGQPQHF. CDR3 in DNA: TGTGCCAGCAGTCCAGACAGGGGTCAGCCCCAGCATTTT. The chain uses TRBV6-5 and TRBJ1-5; 8 bases agree with TRBD1. The CDR3 runs 13 residues. CDR1 and CDR2 from the germline V gene are MNHEY and SVGAGI. The trim removed 5 bases at V and 6 bases at J, leaving 3 bases unmatched.

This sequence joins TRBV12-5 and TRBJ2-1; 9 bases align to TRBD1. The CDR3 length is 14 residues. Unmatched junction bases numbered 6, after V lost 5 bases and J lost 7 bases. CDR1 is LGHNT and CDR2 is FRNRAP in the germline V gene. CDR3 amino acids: CASGAGTGRNEQFF. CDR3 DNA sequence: TGTGCTAGTGGTGCCGGGACAGGGAGGAATGAGCAGTTCTTC.

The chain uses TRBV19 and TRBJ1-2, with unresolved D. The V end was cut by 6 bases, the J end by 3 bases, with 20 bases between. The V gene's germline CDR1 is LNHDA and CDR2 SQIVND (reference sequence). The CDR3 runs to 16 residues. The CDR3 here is CASRSPVFRLDYGYTF. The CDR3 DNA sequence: TGTGCCAGTAGATCCCCGGTTTTCAGGCTCGACTATGGCTACACCTTC.

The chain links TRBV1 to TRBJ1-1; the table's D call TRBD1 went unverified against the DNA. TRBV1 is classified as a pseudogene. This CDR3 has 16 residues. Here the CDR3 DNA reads TGCACCAGGGACCGGACAGGGTATTACCTGAACACTGAAGCTTTCTTT. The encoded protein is CTRDRTGYYLNTEAFF.

The CDR3 region has the DNA TGCGCCAGCAGCACCGACAGGGCGGAAGCTTTCTTT. Encoded protein: CASSTDRAEAFF. This chain uses TRBV5-1 with TRBJ1-1; TRBD1 aligns across 7 bases. The CDR3 has 12 amino acids. The junction had 5 bases not matched to a gene; V was cut back by 4 bases and J by 8 bases. Germline CDR1 SGHRS, CDR2 YFSETQ.

Written as DNA, the CDR3 is TGTGCCAGCGGCTACCAAGAGACCCAGTACTTC. This gives the protein CASGYQETQYF. The V gene is TRBV6-5, the J gene TRBJ2-5; no firm D call. This CDR3 is built from 11 residues. CDR1 and CDR2 from the germline V gene are MNHEY and SVGAGI. With 8 bases removed from V and 0 bases from J, the gap between germline ends came to 4 bases.

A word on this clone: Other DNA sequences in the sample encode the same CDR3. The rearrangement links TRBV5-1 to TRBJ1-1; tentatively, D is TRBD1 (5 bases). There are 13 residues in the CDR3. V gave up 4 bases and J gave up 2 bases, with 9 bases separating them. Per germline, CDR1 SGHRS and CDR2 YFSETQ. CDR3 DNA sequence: TGCGCCAGCAGCAGGGGCCCTAACACTGAAGCTTTCTTT. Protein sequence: CASSRGPNTEAFF.